The source of this T cell receptor (beta chain) is a study of beta chain features in type 1 diabetes. Across the whole study: Age, gender and cell yields were similar between patients and healthy donors. General study points: Amplification by PCR could prefer shorter templates, with the same effect in patients and controls.

Isolated RNA was reverse transcribed in full, so expressed TCRB transcripts were sequenced. Profiling relied on immunoSEQ multiplex PCR, and the TCRdb table lists in-frame clones only, not all of them. The table has 900,000 or so clones, roughly 17% seen once; the top ten hold 0.02% to 0.03%. The CDR3 has 18 amino acids. Points on this clone: Its antigen remains unknown.

The sequenced sample consisted of naive CD4+ T cells from blood. The receptor was derived from a woman between 18 and 29 years old in good health. The chain recombines TRBV21-1 with TRBJ2-2; the table assigns TRBD1, which was not confirmed against the DNA. TRBV21-1 represents a pseudogene. This chain's CDR3 is CASSEKSQEPPNTGELFF. CDR3 DNA: TGTGCCAGCAGCGAAAAGTCACAGGAGCCCCCAAACACCGGGGAGCTGTTTTTT.